This passage covers 2 T cell receptor beta chains from one sample sequenced in a study of cytomegalovirus exposure and HLA in healthy donors. Clones were sequenced by immunoSEQ multiplex PCR, and TCRdb holds only the in-frame ones, with some missing. The table includes 85,000 to 90,000 clones, around 96% detected once. Sequenced input: PBMCs. The receptor set was obtained from a man aged 18-30 years in good health and CMV-seronegative.

The chain links TRBV5-4 to TRBJ2-1, with a tentative D call TRBD2 (6 bases). The ends were cut back, 0 bases at V and 2 bases at J, with 12 bases in the middle. In germline, CDR1 is SGHNT, CDR2 YYREEE (reference sequence). The CDR3 has 16 residues. The chain's CDR3 is CASSLGGGKTYNEQFF. The DNA of the CDR3 is TGTGCCAGCAGCTTGGGTGGCGGGAAGACCTACAATGAGCAGTTCTTC. Full variable domain (remainder filled in from reference TRBV5-4 and TRBJ2-1): ETGVTQSPTHLIKTRGQQVTLRCSSQSGHNTVSWYQQALGQGPQFIFQYYREEENGRGNFPPRFSGLQFPNYSSELNVNALELDDSALYLCASSLGGGKTYNEQFFGPGTRLTVL.

The chain couples TRBV27 to TRBJ2-1; 9 bases match TRBD2. This CDR3 is built from 17 residues. The V gene end was trimmed by 3 bases and the J gene end by 5 bases; junction bases not matched to a gene: 11. CDR1 and CDR2 from the germline V gene are MNHEY and SMNVEV (reference sequence). CDR3 nucleotides: TGTGCCAGCAGTTTTGGGGTTGAGGGCGGGAGGGACAATGAGCAGTTCTTC. Its translation: CASSFGVEGGRDNEQFF.